A single sample is the source of the 2 T cell receptor beta chains below, sequenced in a study of T cells in Graves' hyperthyroidism and ophthalmopathy. Amplification targeted TCR beta CDR3 regions from RNA transcripts. With the HTBI primer set, the TCR CDR3 went through a first round of RT-PCR. TCRdb re-called the multiplex PCR reads through MiXCR, storing one row per CDR3 protein. The table includes roughly 560,000 distinct CDR3 sequences, roughly 14% detected once. Sequenced input: blood. These receptors came from a woman between 40 and 55 years old with Graves' ophthalmopathy.

This clonotype occurred many times. The chain is built from TRBV11-1 and TRBJ2-7; 9 bases fit TRBD2. This CDR3 region has 16 residues. Per germline, CDR1 SGHAT and CDR2 FQDESV (reference sequence). V was pared by 4 bases and J by 3 bases, with 10 bases of the junction left unmatched. CDR3 sequence (DNA): TGTGCCAGCAGCTCAACTCCCGGGACTAGCTTCTACGAGCAGTACTTC. Translation gives CASSSTPGTSFYEQYF.

This chain links TRBV12-3 or TRBV12-4 with TRBJ2-5; 8 bases are shared with TRBD1. The V segment lost 5 bases and the J segment 4 bases; nucleotides outside the gene matches: 9. This CDR3 is 15 amino acids long. The CDR3 protein is CASSPGRGLRETQYF. The CDR3 region has the DNA TGTGCCAGCAGTCCTGGCAGGGGGCTACGAGAGACCCAGTACTTC.